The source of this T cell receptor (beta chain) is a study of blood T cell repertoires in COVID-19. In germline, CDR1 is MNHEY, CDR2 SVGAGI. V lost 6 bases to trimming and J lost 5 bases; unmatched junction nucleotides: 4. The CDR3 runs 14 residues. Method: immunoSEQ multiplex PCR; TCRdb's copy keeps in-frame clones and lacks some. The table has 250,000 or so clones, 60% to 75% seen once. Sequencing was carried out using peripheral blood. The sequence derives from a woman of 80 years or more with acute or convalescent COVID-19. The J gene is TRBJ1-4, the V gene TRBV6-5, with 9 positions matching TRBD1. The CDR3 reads CASRGQGANEKLFF. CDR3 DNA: TGTGCCAGCAGGGGACAGGGAGCAAATGAAAAACTGTTTTTT.